Each of the 11 T cell receptor beta chains below was sequenced from the same sample in a study of OX40 agonist ivuxolimab in advanced cancers. Using immunoSEQ multiplex PCR, the repertoire was profiled, and TCRdb retains in-frame clones only, with some absent. The sample shows about 90,000 clones, roughly 88% of them seen only once. The material was CD4+ or CD8+ T cells sorted from blood, obtained in a trial of the OX40 agonist ivuxolimab. These receptors all stem from an adult with an advanced solid tumor such as melanoma, head and neck, liver or kidney cancer.

The chain uses TRBV9 and TRBJ2-3; TRBD1 is a possible D gene (5 bases). Germline CDR1 reads SGDLS; CDR2 reads YYNGEE. CDR3 length equals 14 residues. Trimming took 4 bases from V and 4 from J, leaving 13 bases between them. CDR3 sequence reads: CASSFQGFADTQYF. The CDR3 DNA follows: TGTGCCAGCAGCTTCCAGGGTTTTGCAGATACGCAGTATTTT.

V and J are TRBV11-3 and TRBJ2-3; 7 nucleotides align to TRBD2. Germline loops: CDR1 SGHNT, CDR2 YENEEA. The CDR3 length is 15 residues. J was trimmed by 3 bases and V by 5 bases; bases with no gene match: 8. The CDR3 region is CASSLGLGATDTQYF. The CDR3 bases are TGTGCCAGCAGCCTAGGACTAGGAGCGACAGATACGCAGTATTTT.

CDR3 coding DNA: TGTGCCAGCAGTGAATTTAACAGGGGATTCGGGCTAACCAAAAACATTCAGTACTTC. This codes for CASSEFNRGFGLTKNIQYF. V and J are TRBV6-1 and TRBJ2-4, with 7 bases aligning to TRBD1. CDR3 length equals 19 residues. Germline V CDR1 and CDR2: MNHNS, SASEGT. Trimming cost V 2 bases and J 2 bases; bases outside gene matches: 15.

The chain joins TRBV29-1 to TRBJ2-5; 7 bases map to TRBD2. CDR1 and CDR2 (germline): SQVTM, ANQGSEA. J lost 0 bases, V lost 7 bases, and 11 bases had no gene match. This CDR3 is 15 amino acids long. CDR3 nucleotides: TGCAGCGCCCAAGAGGGCGGGGGTTACCAAGAGACCCAGTACTTC. This gives the protein CSAQEGGGYQETQYF.

This sequence joins TRBV7-3 and TRBJ1-1; D unclear. Germline V CDR1 and CDR2: SGHTA, FQGTGA. The germline V and J ends were trimmed by 2 bases and 1 base, with 11 bases remaining between them. The CDR3 consists of 15 residues. The CDR3 DNA is TGTGCCAGCAGCTTACGACCGCTACCGAACACTGAAGCTTTCTTT. Its translation is CASSLRPLPNTEAFF.

The chain has TRBV25-1 and TRBJ1-2, with D hard to call. This CDR3 is built from 14 residues. Germline assignment: CDR1 MGHDK and CDR2 SYGVNS. Between the trimmed V and J ends, which lost 3 bases and 4 bases, there was a span of 12 bases. The CDR3 is CASSDPTGPYGYTF. The CDR3 region has the DNA TGTGCCAGCAGTGACCCAACCGGGCCCTATGGCTACACCTTC.

The rearrangement joins TRBV2 to TRBJ1-1; no clear D. Germline V gives CDR1 SNHLY, CDR2 FYNNEI. Trimming took 7 bases from V and 11 from J, leaving 20 bases between them. The CDR3 is 13 amino acids. CDR3 nucleotides: TGTGCCAGCATGGTAGGCAGCCCTACAGCGGCTTTCTTT. Amino acid sequence: CASMVGSPTAAFF.

J is TRBJ1-1 and V is TRBV5-4; D uncertain. The CDR3 is made up of 14 amino acids. From germline, CDR1 is SGHNT and CDR2 YYREEE (reference sequence). The ends were cut back, 0 bases at V and 1 base at J, with 7 bases in the middle. The CDR3 region has the DNA TGTGCCAGCAGCTTGGGACATTCGAACACTGAAGCTTTCTTT. This encodes CASSLGHSNTEAFF.

This clone was seen only once. This rearrangement joins TRBV18 to TRBJ1-2, with 7 bases aligning to TRBD1. The CDR3 consists of 20 residues. With V trimmed by 3 bases and J by 8 bases, 27 bases remained unmatched. From germline, CDR1 is KGHSH and CDR2 LQKENI. For the CDR3, the DNA is TGTGCCAGCTCACCTCAAGTTATCGGCGACTCAAGGGGGCGGAATGGCGGCTACACCTTC. This encodes CASSPQVIGDSRGRNGGYTF.

The chain carries TRBV7-2 and TRBJ2-4; TRBD2 matches at 7 bases. In germline, CDR1 is SGHTA, CDR2 FQGNSA. The CDR3 contains 14 residues. Trimming took 0 bases from V and 5 from J; bases not matched to a gene: 1. The CDR3 sequence is CASSLAAGENIQYF. The CDR3 DNA reads as TGTGCCAGCAGCTTAGCGGCGGGGGAAAACATTCAGTACTTC.

This chain links TRBV4-3 with TRBJ2-2, with 7 bases that match TRBD2. The V segment lost 8 bases and the J segment 2 bases; nucleotides outside the gene matches: 8. Per germline, CDR1 LGHNA and CDR2 YSLEER. The CDR3 runs 15 residues. The CDR3 bases are TGCGCCAGCTCCCGGGGAGGGGTCAACACCGGGGAGCTGTTTTTT. Its protein is CASSRGGVNTGELFF.